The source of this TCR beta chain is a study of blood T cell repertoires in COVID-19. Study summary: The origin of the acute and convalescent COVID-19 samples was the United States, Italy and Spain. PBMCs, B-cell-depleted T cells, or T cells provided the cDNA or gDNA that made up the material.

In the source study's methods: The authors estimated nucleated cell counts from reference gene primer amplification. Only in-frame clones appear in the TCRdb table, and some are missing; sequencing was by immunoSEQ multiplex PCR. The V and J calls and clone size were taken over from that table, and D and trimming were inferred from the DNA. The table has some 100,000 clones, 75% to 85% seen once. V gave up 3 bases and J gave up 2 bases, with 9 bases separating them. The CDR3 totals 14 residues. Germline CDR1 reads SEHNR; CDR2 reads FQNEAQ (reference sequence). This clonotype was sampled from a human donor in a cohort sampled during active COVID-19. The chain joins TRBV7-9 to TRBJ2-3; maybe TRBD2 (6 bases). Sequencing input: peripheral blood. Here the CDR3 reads CASSFAGNTDTQYF. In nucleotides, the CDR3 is TGTGCCAGCAGCTTTGCGGGAAACACAGATACGCAGTATTTT.